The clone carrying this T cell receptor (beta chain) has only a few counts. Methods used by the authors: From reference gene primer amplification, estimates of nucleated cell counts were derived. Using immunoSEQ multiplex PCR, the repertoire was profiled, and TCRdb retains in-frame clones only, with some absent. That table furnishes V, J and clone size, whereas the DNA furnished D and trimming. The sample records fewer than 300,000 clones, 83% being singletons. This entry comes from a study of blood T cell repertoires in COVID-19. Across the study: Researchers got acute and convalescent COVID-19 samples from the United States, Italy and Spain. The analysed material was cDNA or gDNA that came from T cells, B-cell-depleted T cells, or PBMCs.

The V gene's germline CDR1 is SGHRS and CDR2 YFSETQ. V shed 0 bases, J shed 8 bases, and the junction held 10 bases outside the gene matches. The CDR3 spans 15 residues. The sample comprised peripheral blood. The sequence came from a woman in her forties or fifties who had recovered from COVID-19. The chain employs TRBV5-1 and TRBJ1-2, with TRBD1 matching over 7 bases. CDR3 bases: TGCGCCAGCAGCTTGGCCGGAGGGGGCATTGACGGCTACACCTTC. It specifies CASSLAGGGIDGYTF.